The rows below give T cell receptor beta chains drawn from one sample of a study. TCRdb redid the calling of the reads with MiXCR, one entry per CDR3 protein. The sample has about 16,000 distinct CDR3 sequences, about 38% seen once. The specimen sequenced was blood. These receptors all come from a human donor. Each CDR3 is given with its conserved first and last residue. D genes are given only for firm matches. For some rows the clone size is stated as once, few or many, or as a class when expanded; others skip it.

TGTGCCCTCCGGACAGGGTTGGGCACTGAAGCTTTCTTT,CALRTGLGTEAFF,once,TRBJ1-1,TRBV10-3,TRBD1
TGCAGCGGGAAGGACGGTTATGAAGCTTTCTTT,CSGKDGYEAFF,medium-sized,TRBJ1-1,TRBV29-1,NA
TGTGCCAGCAGCCAAGCGGGGGGTGAGGGGGCCAACGTCCTGACTTTC,CASSQAGGEGANVLTF,many,TRBJ2-6,TRBV4-2,TRBD2
NA,CASSQDVGGGPAGSCFF,NA,TRBJ2-2,TRBV4-3,NA
TGTGCCAGCAGTTTGAGGCTTTATGGCTACACCTTC,CASSLRLYGYTF,few,TRBJ1-2,TRBV28,NA
TGCGCCAGCAGCCGAGACAGAATCACCGGGGAGCTGTTTTTT,CASSRDRITGELFF,NA,TRBJ2-2,TRBV4-3,NA
TGCGCCAGCAGCCAAGATCCCCCGGGAGGCGGGAGCTCCTATAATTCACCCCTCCACTTT,CASSQDPPGGGSSYNSPLHF,NA,TRBJ1-6,TRBV4-1,NA
TGCGCCAGCAGCCAAGCCCACAGTGGGGCCTCCTACGAGCAGTACTTC,CASSQAHSGASYEQYF,NA,TRBJ2-7,TRBV4-1,NA
TGTGCCAGCAGTCCTGGGACAGGGGGTAAAGACTACGAGCAGTACTTC,CASSPGTGGKDYEQYF,NA,TRBJ2-7,TRBV6-2/TRBV6-3,TRBD1
TGTGCCATAGGAAGCACCGGACAGGGGACCTACGAGCAGTACTTC,CAIGSTGQGTYEQYF,many,TRBJ2-7,TRBV12-3/TRBV12-4,TRBD1
TGTGCCAGCTCACCGGCGGAAGCAGATACGCAGTATTTT,CASSPAEADTQYF,many,TRBJ2-3,TRBV18,NA
TGCAGCGTTGGGGGCCGTGACCAAGAGACCCAGTACTTC,CSVGGRDQETQYF,NA,TRBJ2-5,TRBV29-1,NA
TGCAGCGTTGAAGAACGATTGCAGGGAACCACAGATACGCAGTATTTT,CSVEERLQGTTDTQYF,many,TRBJ2-3,TRBV29-1,NA
TGCGCCAGCAGCCAAGACGGGGTACCGAATAATTCACCCCTCCACTTT,CASSQDGVPNNSPLHF,few,TRBJ1-6,TRBV4-3,NA